Below, 24 T cell receptor beta chains from the same sample are listed, as sequenced in a study of OX40 agonist ivuxolimab in advanced cancers. Libraries were prepared by immunoSEQ multiplex PCR; TCRdb keeps only in-frame clonotypes and omits some of them. This table holds about 61,000 clones, about 90% found once. This specimen was CD4+ or CD8+ T cells sorted from blood, taken in a trial of the OX40 agonist ivuxolimab. Receptor source: an adult with an advanced solid tumor such as melanoma, head and neck, liver or kidney cancer.

V and J are TRBV6-5 and TRBJ1-2; no reliable D call. The germline V gene has CDR1 MNHEY and CDR2 SVGAGI. V lost 1 base, J lost 4 bases, and 16 bases lay in between. This CDR3 has 16 residues. CDR3 region: CASSYYTGPPIYGYTF. The DNA of the CDR3 is TGTGCCAGCAGTTACTACACCGGCCCCCCAATCTATGGCTACACCTTC.

The chain has TRBV28 and TRBJ2-3; 9 bases are shared with TRBD2. Germline CDR1 is MDHEN and CDR2 is SYDVKM. After removal of 5 bases from V and 5 bases from J, the junction contained 17 bases not matched to a gene. The CDR3 length is 18 residues. The CDR3 nucleotides are TGTGCCAGCAGTCCTAAAACTCCCTGGCGGGAGGGAGGAGATACGCAGTATTTT. Its translation: CASSPKTPWREGGDTQYF.

For this clone: Other DNA sequences in this specimen translate into the identical CDR3. The chain combines TRBV30 with TRBJ2-3; D call uncertain. CDR3 length: 12 amino acids. Trimming left V 0 bases short and J 4 bases short, with 5 bases between. The germline V gene encodes CDR1 GTSNPN and CDR2 SVGIG (reference sequence). This CDR3 reads CAWSVGPDTQYF. For the CDR3, the DNA is TGTGCCTGGAGTGTAGGACCAGATACGCAGTATTTT.

CDR3 coding DNA: TGTGCCAGCAGTGTACTTGAGGGGGATCTTGGGGCCAACGTCCTGACTTTC. Its translation: CASSVLEGDLGANVLTF. The rearrangement links TRBV6-1 to TRBJ2-6; D possibly corresponds to TRBD1 (6 bases). The CDR3 covers 17 residues. CDR1 MNHNS and CDR2 SASEGT come from the germline V gene. Trimming removed 4 bases from V and 3 bases from J, with 16 bases in between.

J is TRBJ2-3 and V is TRBV10-3; 10 bases match TRBD2. The CDR3 is 15 residues long. The junction had 6 bases not matched to a gene; V was cut back by 5 bases and J by 4 bases. CDR1 and CDR2 from the germline V gene are ENHRY and SYGVKD. CDR3 sequence (DNA): TGTGCCATCAGTCAAGGGACTAGCGAACCAGATACGCAGTATTTT. It encodes CAISQGTSEPDTQYF.

The chain has TRBV5-1 and TRBJ1-6; D gene unclear. This CDR3 is built from 15 residues. CDR1 SGHRS and CDR2 YFSETQ come from the germline V gene. V lost 4 bases and J 6 bases, leaving 14 bases between the germline ends. CDR3 residues: CASSNADGANSPLHF. The CDR3 DNA reads TGCGCCAGCAGCAACGCCGACGGTGCTAATTCACCCCTCCACTTT.

The chain joins TRBV10-3 to TRBJ2-1; D perhaps matches TRBD2 (6 bases). The germline V gene encodes CDR1 ENHRY and CDR2 SYGVKD. The CDR3 contains 15 residues. The germline V and J ends were trimmed by 0 bases and 6 bases, with 12 bases remaining between them. The CDR3 bases are TGTGCCATCAGTGAGTCGGCGGGATTGGGCAATGAGCAGTTCTTC. Translated: CAISESAGLGNEQFF.

This clone was seen once. This sequence joins TRBV6-5 and TRBJ2-7; 7 bases are a match to TRBD1. This CDR3 comprises 14 residues. Unmatched junction bases numbered 4, after V lost 1 base and J lost 4 bases. Germline loops: CDR1 MNHEY, CDR2 SVGAGI. CDR3 sequence: CASSYWGTAYEQYF. Here the CDR3 DNA reads TGTGCCAGCAGTTACTGGGGGACAGCATACGAGCAGTACTTC.

Details on this clone: The germline gene is not matched at one end of the junction; a read error may be the cause. The chain uses TRBV4-3 and TRBJ1-3; D unclear. The CDR3 covers 15 residues. Germline values: CDR1 LGHNA, CDR2 YSLEER. The CDR3 bases are TGCGCCAGCAGCCAAGATTCAAGTTATGGATACACCATATATTTT. The encoded protein is CASSQDSSYGYTIYF.

V usage is TRBV7-3 and J usage is TRBJ2-5, with no clear D. The CDR3 sequence is 15 residues long. From germline, CDR1 is SGHTA and CDR2 FQGTGA. With 2 bases removed from V and 3 bases from J, the gap between germline ends came to 13 bases. The CDR3: CASSLGDAREETQYF. In DNA, the CDR3 is TGTGCCAGCAGCTTAGGGGATGCACGAGAAGAGACCCAGTACTTC.

The chain couples TRBV6-6 to TRBJ2-1, with D uncertain. From germline, CDR1 is MNHNY and CDR2 SVGAGI (reference sequence). Trimming cost V 0 bases and J 8 bases, with 14 bases left between them. This CDR3 comprises 15 residues. This CDR3 is CASSYSSTALHEQFF. CDR3 DNA sequence: TGTGCCAGCAGTTACTCATCAACAGCATTGCATGAGCAGTTCTTC.

The chain is built from TRBV2 and TRBJ2-1, with D unresolved. The germline V gene has CDR1 SNHLY and CDR2 FYNNEI. Trimming took 10 bases from V and 3 from J, leaving 28 bases between them. The CDR3 runs to 18 residues. CDR3 DNA: TGTGCCACCCGAACCCAGGCCCGGGCCCTACTCCACTACAATGAGCAGTTCTTC. Translated, it gives CATRTQARALLHYNEQFF.

V gene TRBV30 combines with J gene TRBJ1-1; D possibly corresponds to TRBD1 (6 bases). The length of the CDR3 is 14 residues. The V end lost 6 bases, the J end lost 6 bases, and 20 bases lay between the germline ends. Germline CDR1 is GTSNPN and CDR2 is SVGIG (reference sequence). CDR3 sequence reads: CACTKGVVFAEAFF. The CDR3, as DNA: TGTGCCTGCACTAAGGGGGTAGTGTTCGCTGAAGCTTTCTTT.

This clone was recorded once. This chain links TRBV28 with TRBJ1-2, with 9 bases lining up with TRBD1. The CDR3 has 15 residues. Germline CDR1 reads MDHEN; CDR2 reads SYDVKM. V was clipped by 6 bases and J by 4 bases; unmatched bases: 9. CDR3 amino acids: CASRPQGARGYGYTF. The CDR3 bases are TGTGCCAGCAGGCCACAGGGGGCGCGGGGCTATGGCTACACCTTC.

Of note for this clone: The same CDR3 arises from other DNA sequences in this sample as well. This rearrangement joins TRBV5-1 to TRBJ2-2; D remains ambiguous. V was shortened by 5 bases and J by 0 bases, with 2 bases between the two germline ends. The CDR3 contains 12 residues. From germline, CDR1 is SGHRS and CDR2 YFSETQ. CDR3 sequence: CASSSNTGELFF. CDR3 DNA sequence: TGCGCCAGCAGTTCGAACACCGGGGAGCTGTTTTTT. The whole variable domain, filled in from reference TRBV5-1 and TRBJ2-2, reads KAGVTQTPRYLIKTRGQQVTLSCSPISGHRSVSWYQQTPGQGLQFLFEYFSETQRNKGNFPGRFSGRQFSNSRSEMNVSTLELGDSALYLCASSSNTGELFFGEGSRLTVL.

This chain joins TRBV30 and TRBJ2-7; no clear D. The length of the CDR3 is 14 residues. Germline values: CDR1 GTSNPN, CDR2 SVGIG (reference sequence). V shed 0 bases and J shed 1 base, with 10 bases lying between them. CDR3 DNA sequence: TGTGCCTGGAGTGTACCAGGTGGTTCCTACGAGCAGTACGTC. The encoded protein is CAWSVPGGSYEQYV.

The CDR3 coding sequence is TGTGCCAGCAGCTTAGAAGACTACACTGAAGCTTTCTTT. It yields the protein CASSLEDYTEAFF. The chain recombines TRBV11-2 with TRBJ1-1; D gene uncertain. CDR3 length equals 13 residues. V gave up 0 bases and J gave up 3 bases, with 5 bases separating them. Germline values: CDR1 SGHAT, CDR2 FQNNGV.

The chain joins TRBV5-4 to TRBJ1-2; D is possibly TRBD1 (6 bases). From germline, CDR1 is SGHNT and CDR2 YYREEE (reference sequence). The V end lost 0 bases, the J end lost 7 bases, and 16 bases lay between the germline ends. The CDR3 is made up of 15 amino acids. In nucleotides, the CDR3 is TGTGCCAGCAGCTTGGGGGCAGGGGTGGTCTTTGGCTACACCTTC. This encodes CASSLGAGVVFGYTF. The full variable domain, its missing parts supplied by reference TRBV5-4 and TRBJ1-2, is ETGVTQSPTHLIKTRGQQVTLRCSSQSGHNTVSWYQQALGQGPQFIFQYYREEENGRGNFPPRFSGLQFPNYSSELNVNALELDDSALYLCASSLGAGVVFGYTFGSGTRLTVV.

This clone is medium-sized (0.01 to 0.1%). The CDR3 loop is CASGYDRNDQPQHF. The CDR3 DNA reads TGTGCTAGTGGTTATGACAGGAATGATCAGCCCCAGCATTTT. J is TRBJ1-5 and V is TRBV12-5; tentatively, D is TRBD1 (6 bases). The V end was cut by 4 bases, the J end by 5 bases, with 12 bases between. Per the germline V gene, CDR1 is LGHNT and CDR2 is FRNRAP. The CDR3 spans 14 residues.

V usage is TRBV2 and J usage is TRBJ1-1, with D unclear. CDR3 length: 15 residues. CDR1 is SNHLY, CDR2 FYNNEI, per germline. The V end was cut by 7 bases, the J end by 0 bases, with 15 bases between. Written as DNA, the CDR3 is TGTGCCAGCAATTCGATGATAAACATGAACACTGAAGCTTTCTTT. Its protein product is CASNSMINMNTEAFF.

This chain connects TRBV30 to TRBJ2-2, with TRBD2 identical over 9 bases. V shed 0 bases and J 7 bases; nucleotides not matched to a gene: 9. Germline V lookup: CDR1 GTSNPN, CDR2 SVGIG (reference sequence). The CDR3 length is 16 residues. The CDR3 is CAWSVRLAGVSGELFF. The CDR3 DNA reads as TGTGCCTGGAGTGTACGATTAGCGGGGGTCAGCGGGGAGCTGTTTTTT. The full variable domain, with the rest looked up from reference TRBV30 and TRBJ2-2, is SQTIHQWPATLVQPVGSPLSLECTVEGTSNPNLYWYRQAAGRGLQLLFYSVGIGQISSEVPQNLSASRPQDRQFILSSKKLLLSDSGFYLCAWSVRLAGVSGELFFGEGSRLTVL.

The V call is TRBV30, the J call TRBJ2-1, with 7 bases aligning to TRBD2. This CDR3 is built from 12 residues. CDR1 and CDR2 (germline): GTSNPN, SVGIG (reference sequence). The CDR3 coding sequence is TGTGCACAAGCGGGATTTCGGGATGAGCAGTTCTTC. Residues: CAQAGFRDEQFF.

V gene TRBV28 combines with J gene TRBJ2-7; D could derive from TRBD1 or TRBD2 (6 bases each). CDR1 is MDHEN, CDR2 SYDVKM, per germline. Trimming cost V 4 bases and J 5 bases, with 24 bases left between them. The CDR3 is made up of 17 amino acids. The CDR3 coding sequence is TGTGCCAGCAGTTCCAACCGGGGGCCGGTGCATAGGGACGAGCAGTACTTC. Its translation: CASSSNRGPVHRDEQYF.

This clone is medium-sized. The V gene is TRBV27, the J gene TRBJ1-1, with unresolved D. This CDR3 comprises 16 residues. The germline gives CDR1 MNHEY, CDR2 SMNVEV (reference sequence). The V end was cut by 8 bases, the J end by 0 bases, with 19 bases between. The CDR3 nucleotides read TGTGCCAGCTACTCGGCAAAGAGGGATATGAACACTGAAGCTTTCTTT. It encodes CASYSAKRDMNTEAFF.